The 15 T cell receptor beta chains below come from one sample, sequenced in a study. TCRdb re-called the 5' RACE reads with MiXCR, one entry per CDR3 protein. Of 50,000 to 65,000 distinct CDR3 sequences in the sample, under 25% were seen once. Treg sorting used a CD4+CD25+CD127-/low gate. Material: tumor-infiltrating Tregs sorted from the breast tumor. Source of these receptors: a female donor with breast cancer.

This clonotype has more than one count but fewer than ten. The chain recombines TRBV5-1 with TRBJ2-2; D remains ambiguous. The V end was cut by 3 bases, the J end by 0 bases, with 9 bases between. Germline V lookup: CDR1 SGHRS, CDR2 YFSETQ. The CDR3 is 15 amino acids. The CDR3 nucleotides read TGCGCCAGCAGCTATGAGGCACCGAACACCGGGGAGCTGTTTTTT. It is translated as CASSYEAPNTGELFF.

The genes are TRBV5-1 and TRBJ2-1; TRBD1 agrees at 7 bases. Germline V gene lookup returns CDR1 SGHRS and CDR2 YFSETQ. This CDR3 spans 15 amino acids. The J segment lost 0 bases and the V segment lost 7 bases, leaving 7 bases of the junction unmatched. CDR3 protein: CASGSSGGSYNEQFF. The CDR3 coding sequence is TGCGCCAGCGGCTCCTCAGGGGGCTCCTACAATGAGCAGTTCTTC.

This chain links TRBV5-4 with TRBJ2-2; perhaps TRBD2 as D (5 bases). V dropped 2 bases and J dropped 4 bases, with 12 bases sitting between them. The germline gives CDR1 SGHNT, CDR2 YYREEE (reference sequence). This CDR3 contains 15 residues. The CDR3 here is CASSLSGGRTGELFF. The CDR3 coding sequence is TGTGCCAGCAGCTTATCAGGAGGCCGCACCGGGGAGCTGTTTTTT.

In regard to this clonotype: A much larger clone lies one base from this, so it may be a read error. The chain couples TRBV5-1 to TRBJ2-7; D is perhaps TRBD1 (6 bases). CDR1 SGHRS and CDR2 YFSETQ come from the germline V gene. Trimming removed 3 bases at V and 7 bases at J, with 17 bases between. The CDR3 sequence is 14 residues long. CDR3 sequence (DNA): TGCGCCAGCAGCTCGACATGGGACAATCGGGAGCAGTACTTC. It codes for CASSSTWDNREQYF.

This clonotype came up a few times. The chain recombines TRBV20-1 with TRBJ1-2, with D unresolved. Germline V gene lookup returns CDR1 DFQATT and CDR2 SNEGSKA (reference sequence). V lost 0 bases to trimming and J lost 3 bases, with 5 bases between them. The CDR3 is made up of 12 amino acids. The CDR3: CSARDGYYGYTF. Here the CDR3 DNA reads TGCAGTGCTAGAGATGGATACTATGGCTACACCTTC.

With regard to this clonotype: A much larger clone differs by one base, so this may be a read error. The gene calls are TRBV7-2 and TRBJ2-7, with TRBD2 matching 8 bases. Per germline, CDR1 SGHTA and CDR2 FQGNSA. The CDR3 totals 13 residues. V lost 2 bases and J lost 3; bases outside the gene matches: 0. The CDR3 loop reads CASSLSGGYEQYV. The CDR3 nucleotides read TGTGCCAGCAGCTTAAGCGGGGGCTACGAGCAGTACGTC.

This clonotype was counted only a few times. The genes are TRBV12-3 or TRBV12-4 and TRBJ2-7; weak D call: TRBD2 (5 bases). The CDR3 spans 15 residues. Trimming cost V 5 bases and J 0 bases, with 14 bases left between them. The CDR3 is CASSRDWRSSYEQYF. The CDR3 bases are TGTGCCAGCAGTCGCGATTGGAGGAGCTCCTACGAGCAGTACTTC.

Regarding this clonotype: Just one base apart from a much larger clone, this may be a read error. The chain is built from TRBV11-2 and TRBJ1-4, with D possibly being TRBD1 (5 bases). The CDR3 length is 14 residues. Germline V gene lookup returns CDR1 SGHAT and CDR2 FQNNGV. Deletions cut 5 bases from V and 7 bases from J, with 14 bases between. Here the CDR3 DNA reads TGTGCCAGCAGCCCACCGGGGGTGTCTGAAAAACTGTTTTTT. Protein: CASSPPGVSEKLFF.

The chain recombines TRBV3-1 with TRBJ1-2; a possible D gene is TRBD1 (6 bases). The CDR3 has 15 amino acids. V was pared by 5 bases and J by 7 bases, with 20 bases between. Germline-derived CDR1 and CDR2 are LGHDT and YNNKEL (reference sequence). The CDR3 nucleotides read TGTGCCAGCAGCTTCCGCCGGGACACCCACTTTGGCTACACCTTC. It encodes CASSFRRDTHFGYTF.

In this sample, this clonotype turned up many times. The CDR3 DNA sequence: TGTGCCAGCAGTCCGGGGGACAGGCGAACTAATGAAAAACTGTTTTTT. The encoded protein is CASSPGDRRTNEKLFF. The rearrangement links TRBV12-3 or TRBV12-4 to TRBJ1-4; 8 bases map to TRBD1. The CDR3 is 16 residues long. With 5 bases clipped from V and 1 base from J, the junction kept 6 bases outside the gene matches.

This clonotype has ten or more counts. The gene calls are TRBV7-2 and TRBJ1-3; D is possibly TRBD1 (5 bases). Germline V gene data show CDR1 as SGHTA and CDR2 as FQGNSA. V gave up 5 bases and J gave up 0 bases, with 8 bases separating them. The CDR3 consists of 14 residues. The CDR3 protein is CASSHGTSGNTIYF. CDR3 nucleotides: TGTGCCAGCAGCCATGGGACCTCTGGAAACACCATATATTTT.

The J gene is TRBJ2-7, the V gene TRBV4-2; either TRBD1 or TRBD2 may supply D (5 bases each). V lost 0 bases and J lost 2, with 23 bases in between. Germline CDR1 and CDR2: LGHNA and YNFKEQ. This CDR3 has 19 residues. CDR3 in DNA: TGTGCCAGCAGCCAAGATCTACCGATTGGGACCCGACGGACCTACGAGCAGTACTTC. It specifies CASSQDLPIGTRRTYEQYF.

This clonotype was recorded at least ten times. This chain links TRBV5-1 with TRBJ2-5; tentative D call: TRBD1 (6 bases). Germline-derived CDR1 and CDR2 are SGHRS and YFSETQ. The V end lost 3 bases, the J end lost 0 bases, and 12 bases lay between the germline ends. There are 15 residues in the CDR3. The CDR3 is CASSSRGLDQETQYF. The DNA for the CDR3 is TGCGCCAGCAGCTCCAGGGGTCTCGACCAAGAGACCCAGTACTTC.

This clonotype is medium-sized within its sample. The CDR3 DNA is TGCGCCAGCAGCCACCTCGTCCGGGGGCCGAATCAGCCCCAGCATTTT. Encoded protein: CASSHLVRGPNQPQHF. The chain joins TRBV4-1 to TRBJ1-5; D perhaps matches TRBD1 (6 bases). This CDR3 region has 16 residues. Germline assignment: CDR1 MGHRA and CDR2 YSYEKL. V dropped 3 bases and J dropped 4 bases, with 16 bases sitting between them.

This clonotype was detected many times. This chain links TRBV4-1 with TRBJ2-2, with D perhaps assigned TRBD1 or TRBD2 (5 bases each). The CDR3 is 17 amino acids. The germline V gene encodes CDR1 MGHRA and CDR2 YSYEKL. Trimming took 4 bases from V and 4 from J, leaving 19 bases between them. The CDR3 DNA follows: TGCGCCAGCAGCCCTAGGGGAGTCAGGGTTCCCACCGGGGAGCTGTTTTTT. Residues: CASSPRGVRVPTGELFF.